These 11 T cell receptor beta chains originate from one sample sequenced in a study of T-cell reconstitution after alpha-beta-depleted transplantation in children. Library preparation (for TCRbeta) was performed with unique molecular identifiers. TCRdb passed the PCR reads through MiXCR, listing each CDR3 protein once. The data hold some 640,000 distinct CDR3 sequences, with roughly 15% observed a single time. Material: PBMCs from the stem cell graft donor, obtained from the stem cell graft. The receptors were sampled from a human donor who donated a stem cell graft to a child with acute myeloid leukemia.

This clonotype showed up many times. The gene calls are TRBV10-3 and TRBJ2-1; 7 bases map to TRBD1. The CDR3 runs 15 residues. Germline V gene lookup returns CDR1 ENHRY and CDR2 SYGVKD. V lost 8 bases, J lost 3 bases, and 10 bases stayed unmatched. CDR3 sequence reads: CAIGGPDRDYNEQFF. CDR3 bases: TGTGCCATCGGGGGCCCCGACAGGGACTACAATGAGCAGTTCTTC.

This clonotype has a count of ten or more. The chain carries TRBV6-5 and TRBJ2-4, with 8 nucleotides matching TRBD2. V trimming: 6 bases; J trimming: 3 bases; junction bases outside the gene matches: 10. Per the germline V gene, CDR1 is MNHEY and CDR2 is SVGAGI. The CDR3 is 16 amino acids. The CDR3 region has the DNA TGTGCCAGCAGGACCCTCGGGGGGGGCCACAAAAACATTCAGTACTTC. It codes for CASRTLGGGHKNIQYF.

This clonotype has a count of ten or more. V usage is TRBV20-1 and J usage is TRBJ1-2; TRBD1 might be the D (5 bases). Between the trimmed V and J ends, which lost 5 bases and 5 bases, there was a span of 15 bases. Germline CDR1 reads DFQATT; CDR2 reads SNEGSKA (reference sequence). CDR3 length: 13 residues. The CDR3 reads CSAPPDSEYGYTF. CDR3 coding DNA: TGCAGTGCTCCTCCCGACAGCGAGTATGGCTACACCTTC.

The chain couples TRBV20-1 to TRBJ2-5, with D possibly TRBD2 on 5 matching bases. The germline CDR1 and CDR2 sequences are DFQATT and SNEGSKA (reference sequence). V shed 0 bases and J shed 5 bases, with 16 bases lying between them. This CDR3 has 15 residues. The CDR3 loop reads CSARDELASGETQYF. The CDR3 bases are TGCAGTGCTAGAGACGAACTTGCGTCGGGGGAGACCCAGTACTTC.

This clonotype has at least ten counts. The V and J genes are TRBV10-3 and TRBJ2-5, with D possibly being TRBD2 (7 bases). The CDR3 spans 13 residues. V was trimmed by 11 bases and J by 2 bases, leaving 15 bases between them. CDR1 and CDR2 from the germline V gene are ENHRY and SYGVKD. CDR3 nucleotide sequence: TGTGCCTCGGGGGGCGGGGGACAAGAGACCCAGTACTTC. Encoded protein: CASGGGGQETQYF.

In regard to this clonotype: A clone one base away is much larger, so this may be a read error. V gene TRBV20-1 combines with J gene TRBJ1-4, with D unresolved. Germline CDR1 reads DFQATT; CDR2 reads SNEGSKA (reference sequence). Trimming cost V 0 bases and J 8 bases, with 19 bases left between them. The CDR3 extends over 16 amino acids. CDR3 sequence reads: CSARDNKVTVREKLFF. The CDR3 DNA is TGCAGTGCTAGAGATAACAAGGTCACCGTTAGGGAAAAACTGTTTTTT.

This chain connects TRBV7-2 to TRBJ1-6; D perhaps matches TRBD1 (5 bases). Deletions cut 0 bases from V and 10 bases from J, with 10 bases between. The length of the CDR3 is 14 residues. Germline V CDR1 and CDR2: SGHTA, FQGNSA. For the CDR3, the DNA is TGTGCCAGCAGCTTAGCGCGGGGGGGGTCACCCCTCCACTTT. Residues: CASSLARGGSPLHF.

This chain connects TRBV5-7 to TRBJ1-1, with 7 bases identical to TRBD1. TRBV5-7 is treated as an ORF (open reading frame) with a function not yet certain. The V gene end was trimmed by 3 bases and the J gene end by 4 bases; junction bases not matched to a gene: 3. The CDR3 sequence is 13 residues long. Here the CDR3 DNA reads TGTGCCAGCAGCTGGGGACAGCCCACTGAAGCTTTCTTT. Protein sequence: CASSWGQPTEAFF.

This clonotype has only a few counts. The rearrangement uses TRBV6-1 and TRBJ1-3; D is unresolved. With 1 base removed from V and 0 bases from J, the gap between germline ends came to 10 bases. Germline V gene lookup returns CDR1 MNHNS and CDR2 SASEGT. The CDR3 is made up of 16 amino acids. In nucleotides, the CDR3 is TGTGCCAGCAGTGAAGTCGCCAAGAGCTCTGGAAACACCATATATTTT. Translation: CASSEVAKSSGNTIYF.

This clonotype was counted at least ten times. The genes are TRBV29-1 and TRBJ2-2, with 8 bases fitting TRBD1. Germline values: CDR1 SQVTM, CDR2 ANQGSEA. Trimming removed 7 bases from V and 3 bases from J; junction bases left unmatched: 7. The CDR3 loop spans 14 amino acids. CDR3 loop: CSAALTGDTGELFF. The CDR3 nucleotides are TGCAGCGCCGCCCTGACAGGGGACACCGGGGAGCTGTTTTTT.

This clonotype turned up a few times. The CDR3 spells CASTLGGANTGELFF. The CDR3 region has the DNA TGTGCCAGCACCCTAGGGGGGGCGAACACCGGGGAGCTGTTTTTT. V usage is TRBV12-3 or TRBV12-4 and J usage is TRBJ2-2; D is perhaps TRBD2 (7 bases). Between the trimmed V and J ends, which lost 7 bases and 0 bases, there was a span of 12 bases. This CDR3 region has 15 residues.